This T cell receptor beta chain was found in a study of tumor and adjacent non-tumor tissue in lung cancer (dated 2018 in TCRdb). Regarding the complete study: The cohort included about a dozen adenocarcinoma, a couple of squamous cell carcinoma and 1 small cell lung cancer patients. Ages among the 15 or so patients ranged from roughly 31 to 85 years, there were ten or so men and 5 women, and disease was at TNM stage I to III. Sequencing produced 125,075,908 productive TCRbeta reads in total, an average of approximately 4 million reads per sample. Using bulk TCRbeta repertoires from around 15 lung cancer patients, the study set lung tumor tissue side by side with matched distant non-tumor lung tissue. TCRbeta CDR3 sequencing was performed on 25 to 30 paired specimens, with one tumor sample and one normal lung sample collected per patient.

Turning to this clonotype: Its cognate antigen has yet to be identified. A read error may be the cause here, since a much bigger clone is one base away.

The CDR3 spans 14 residues, from the cysteine through the phenylalanine. CDR3 DNA only is kept here, 42 bases in frame from base 1. Based on the germline V gene, the CDR1 and CDR2 sequences are ENHRY and SYGVKD. What the study reported, not specific to this receptor: Tumor tissue showed significantly higher TCR diversity (inverse Simpson) than normal lung tissue, at 431.37 vs 166.20 (P = 0.0075, Mann-Whitney U test). Peripheral blood was not sequenced, so blood TCRbeta repertoires were not examined in the lung cancer patients of the study. Only around 16 patients were in the cohort, and the authors stated that larger samples and more detailed clinical data are needed. A significantly larger cumulative share of the repertoire was made up by the top 100 clones in normal lung than in tumor tissue. TCR diversity was significantly higher in younger patients, and higher tumor TCR diversity was associated with shorter overall and disease-free survival. The sequencing platform is not named in the methods, and unique molecular identifiers are not mentioned.

RNA was extracted from bulk unsorted tissue and checked for quality with a NanoDrop ND-1000 and an Agilent 2100. The donors were newly diagnosed lung cancer patients admitted for thoracic surgery in China from August to November 2014 who had not received prior chemotherapy. The study excluded patients who had received radiotherapy or chemotherapy before or who had another cancer at the same time. Surgical tissue pieces of about 1-2.3 cm3 were preserved in RNAlater solution and were kept at -80 degrees C until use. To prepare the library, multiplex PCR was applied. The instrument was an Illumina HiSeq 2500. TCRbeta libraries were constructed through three rounds of nested PCR with primers (Table S4) according to protocols modified from ARM-PCR. Before sequencing, PCR products of 200-500 bp were excised from the gel and purified with the QIAquick gel extraction kit. In the original analysis: Reads were cleaned using Trimmomatic, were merged into complete CDR3 sequences using FLASH, and were assigned to V(D)J germline segments using MiTCR. VDJtools was used to compute clonal diversity as the inverse Simpson's index. In-frame sequences lacking a premature stop codon were counted as productive reads. In-frame beta chains were kept once TCRdb had trimmed the public reads at Q25 with fastp and called clones with MiXCR. Every entry covers one CDR3 protein and lists the most common genes and DNA from its rows. TCRdb, not the original authors, processed these V and J calls. The sample data list around 120,000 distinct CDR3 sequences, and around three fifths of these were observed just once. The ten top clones hold about 13% of the sample.

The V gene is TRBV10-3 and the J gene is TRBJ2-3; 8 bases in between match TRBD1. This clonotype originated in a man aged 25 to 40 with non-small cell lung cancer. The sequenced sample consisted of lung tumor tissue. The CDR3 region: CATSDRAITDTHYF. The base sequence is TGTGCCACCTCGGACAGGGCTATCACAGATACGCATTATTTT.